The rows below give T cell receptor beta chains drawn from one sample of a study of T cell responses to AZD1222 COVID-19 vaccine. Libraries were prepared by immunoSEQ multiplex PCR; TCRdb keeps only in-frame clonotypes and omits some of them. Counted here are over 120,000 clones, about 92% occurring once; the ten biggest clones make up about 2.1%. The sequences come from peripheral blood, collected on day 0 of AZD1222 vaccination. These receptors originate from an adult in good health. Both conserved end residues are part of each CDR3. The D gene is left open where the match is weak. Size is omitted from some rows. Given values are once, few, many or a class for expanded clones.

>TRBJ1-4|TRBV19|.|.
CASSYWGDATNEKLFF
TGTGCCAGTAGTTACTGGGGAGATGCAACTAATGAAAAACTGTTTTTT
>TRBJ2-7|TRBV6-5|.|TRBD1
CASSLGQSSYEQYF
TGTGCCAGCAGTTTGGGACAGAGCTCCTACGAGCAGTACTTC
>TRBJ2-2|TRBV7-3|once|TRBD1
CASRALGQGNTGELFF
TGTGCCAGCAGAGCCTTGGGACAGGGAAACACCGGGGAGCTGTTTTTT
>TRBJ1-5|TRBV7-9|once|TRBD1
CASSGTEVSNQPQHF
TGTGCCAGCAGCGGGACAGAAGTTAGCAATCAGCCCCAGCATTTT
>TRBJ1-6|TRBV5-5|.|TRBD1
CASSQKGQGGSPLHF
TGTGCCAGCAGCCAGAAGGGACAGGGTGGTTCACCCCTCCACTTT
>TRBJ2-1|TRBV18|.|TRBD2
CASSPMASGARMSYNEQFF
TGTGCCAGCTCACCAATGGCTAGCGGGGCTCGTATGTCCTACAATGAGCAGTTCTTC
>TRBJ1-4|TRBV5-1|.|.
CASSLGPNEKLFF
TGCGCCAGCAGCTTGGGCCCTAATGAAAAACTGTTTTTT
>TRBJ2-7|TRBV1|.|.
CTSSHGKAYEQYF
TGCACCAGCAGCCACGGCAAAGCCTACGAGCAGTACTTC
>TRBJ2-1|TRBV18|.|TRBD2
CASSPAPPASGGNEQFF
TGTGCCAGCTCACCAGCTCCCCCGGCTAGCGGGGGCAATGAGCAGTTCTTC
>TRBJ1-2|TRBV10-2|.|TRBD1
CASTGGWGQRNYGYTF
TGCGCCAGCACGGGGGGATGGGGACAGCGTAACTATGGCTACACCTTC
>TRBJ1-1|TRBV5-1|.|TRBD1
CASSLPDRENTEAFF
TGCGCCAGCAGTTTGCCGGACAGGGAGAACACTGAAGCTTTCTTT
>TRBJ2-7|TRBV7-2|.|.
CASSPGVSYEQYF
TGTGCCAGCTCACCGGGCGTCTCCTACGAGCAGTACTTC
>TRBJ2-2|TRBV7-3|.|.
CASSLTGRDTGELFF
TGTGCCAGCAGCTTAACTGGAAGGGACACCGGGGAGCTGTTTTTT
>TRBJ1-3|TRBV9|.|.
CASSSPGPTFGNTIYF
TGTGCCAGCAGCTCCCCGGGACCGACCTTTGGAAACACCATATATTTT
>TRBJ1-1|TRBV29-1|.|.
CSVGVMNTEAFF
TGCAGCGTTGGGGTCATGAACACTGAAGCTTTCTTT
>TRBJ2-2|TRBV5-1|.|.
CASSLADLSTGELFF
TGCGCCAGCAGCTTGGCAGATCTTTCCACCGGGGAGCTGTTTTTT
>TRBJ2-7|TRBV3-1/TRBV3-2|.|TRBD2
CASSQSWASGGYEQYF
TGTGCCAGCAGCCAAAGCTGGGCTAGCGGGGGCTACGAGCAGTACTTC
>TRBJ2-1|TRBV18|once|.
CASSWRGYYNEQFF
TGTGCCAGCTCATGGCGGGGCTACTACAATGAGCAGTTCTTC
>TRBJ2-3|TRBV6-1|.|.
CASSEYRIKDTQYF
TGTGCCAGCAGTGAATACAGGATTAAAGATACGCAGTATTTT
>TRBJ2-1|TRBV7-3|few|TRBD2
CASSEGTSAYNEQFF
TGTGCCAGCAGCGAAGGGACTAGCGCCTACAATGAGCAGTTCTTC
>TRBJ2-7|TRBV27|.|.
CASSYTGFNYEQYF
TGTGCCAGCAGTTACACAGGGTTCAACTACGAGCAGTACTTC
>TRBJ1-2|TRBV7-2|.|.
CASSLAGLAGRYGYTF
TGTGCCAGCAGCTTAGCGGGGTTGGCGGGACGCTATGGCTACACCTTC
>TRBJ2-3|TRBV4-3|.|.
CASSPMLSTDTQYF
TGCGCCAGCAGCCCCATGCTGAGCACAGATACGCAGTATTTT
>TRBJ2-3|TRBV4-2|.|.
CASSQGDGADTQYF
TGTGCCAGCAGCCAAGGGGACGGGGCAGATACGCAGTATTTT
>TRBJ1-1|TRBV7-3|.|.
CASSLTGLLNTEAFF
TGTGCCAGCAGCTTGACAGGACTCTTGAACACTGAAGCTTTCTTT
>TRBJ2-5|TRBV20-1|.|TRBD1
CSASPTGETQYF
TGCAGTGCTAGTCCGACAGGGGAGACCCAGTACTTC
>TRBJ1-5|TRBV10-2|.|.
CASKGGVNQPQHF
TGCGCCAGCAAAGGGGGAGTCAATCAGCCCCAGCATTTT
>TRBJ1-1|TRBV28|.|.
CASPGPVSKGSTEAFF
TGTGCCAGCCCTGGTCCGGTTAGTAAAGGGAGCACTGAAGCTTTCTTT